These 22 T cell receptor beta chains came from one sample sequenced in a study of technical replicates of blood from several donors. Clones were read by immunoSEQ multiplex PCR, and TCRdb kept only the in-frame ones, dropping some. Of 98,000 or so clones listed, 95% are singletons. Input material: T cells isolated from PBMCs. The receptors stem from a human donor in good health.

This sequence joins TRBV5-1 and TRBJ2-1; 12 nucleotides align to TRBD2. Germline CDR1 SGHRS, CDR2 YFSETQ. The trim removed 0 bases at V and 7 bases at J, leaving 8 bases unmatched. The CDR3 has 17 residues. The CDR3 sequence is CASSLAVGLAGLNEQFF. The CDR3 DNA reads TGCGCCAGCAGCTTGGCGGTTGGACTAGCGGGGTTGAATGAGCAGTTCTTC. Full variable domain (outside the CDR3, taken from reference TRBV5-1 and TRBJ2-1): KAGVTQTPRYLIKTRGQQVTLSCSPISGHRSVSWYQQTPGQGLQFLFEYFSETQRNKGNFPGRFSGRQFSNSRSEMNVSTLELGDSALYLCASSLAVGLAGLNEQFFGPGTRLTVL.

The chain links TRBV28 to TRBJ2-1; 12 positions match TRBD2. Germline V gene data show CDR1 as MDHEN and CDR2 as SYDVKM. V shed 4 bases and J 8 bases; nucleotides not matched to a gene: 9. The CDR3 loop spans 16 amino acids. The CDR3: CASSSPLAGGGDEQFF. CDR3 sequence (DNA): TGTGCCAGCAGTTCTCCACTAGCGGGAGGAGGAGATGAGCAGTTCTTC.

J is TRBJ1-1 and V is TRBV28; D is perhaps TRBD1 (5 bases). With 2 bases removed from V and 10 bases from J, the gap between germline ends came to 11 bases. The CDR3 runs 12 residues. Germline-derived CDR1 and CDR2 are MDHEN and SYDVKM. In DNA form, the CDR3 reads TGTGCCAGCAGTTTACGGCGGCAGGGAGCTTTCTTT. This encodes CASSLRRQGAFF.

The chain couples TRBV5-1 to TRBJ2-3; D is perhaps TRBD1 (5 bases). The CDR3 loop spans 17 amino acids. Germline CDR1 is SGHRS and CDR2 is YFSETQ. V lost 1 base to trimming and J lost 2 bases, with 17 bases between them. CDR3 nucleotide sequence: TGCGCCAGCAGCTTGCAGGGTAGCCTAGGTAACACAGATACGCAGTATTTT. Its translation is CASSLQGSLGNTDTQYF.

V usage is TRBV6-5 and J usage is TRBJ2-3, with 9 positions matching TRBD2. The CDR3 is 15 amino acids. Germline V gene lookup returns CDR1 MNHEY and CDR2 SVGAGI. V lost 3 bases and J lost 1; bases outside the gene matches: 2. The CDR3 loop reads CASSYLAGGTDTQYF. DNA for the CDR3: TGTGCCAGCAGTTATTTAGCGGGAGGCACAGATACGCAGTATTTT.

The sample holds a few counts of this clone. The chain recombines TRBV2 with TRBJ2-7, with a tentative D call TRBD2 (5 bases). Trimming took 8 bases from V and 0 from J, leaving 14 bases between them. CDR3 length: 14 residues. Germline V gene data show CDR1 as SNHLY and CDR2 as FYNNEI. In nucleotides, the CDR3 is TGTGCCAGCCGCAGGACTTATGACTCCTACGAGCAGTACTTC. Its translation is CASRRTYDSYEQYF.

The chain joins TRBV5-6 to TRBJ2-6; 11 bases agree with TRBD1. The CDR3 covers 18 residues. Unmatched junction bases numbered 13, after V lost 7 bases and J lost 4 bases. Germline CDR1 and CDR2: SGHDT and YYEEEE. The CDR3: CASLTFGTGGHGANVLTF. Here the CDR3 DNA reads TGTGCCAGCTTGACGTTCGGGACAGGGGGGCACGGGGCCAACGTCCTGACTTTC.

The rearrangement uses TRBV18 and TRBJ2-3; D is possibly TRBD1 (6 bases). V dropped 2 bases and J dropped 8 bases, with 17 bases sitting between them. This CDR3 region has 15 residues. CDR1 is KGHSH, CDR2 LQKENI, per germline. The CDR3 DNA reads as TGTGCCAGCTCACCAGTACAGGGAGAGTTAGGTACGCAGTATTTT. It specifies CASSPVQGELGTQYF.

This clone was seen a single time. This sequence joins TRBV14 and TRBJ2-1; D call uncertain. Looked up from germline, CDR1 is SGHDN and CDR2 is FVKESK. The CDR3 covers 16 residues. V dropped 6 bases and J dropped 0 bases, with 15 bases sitting between them. In DNA form, the CDR3 reads TGTGCCAGCAGTCGGGTAGTCCAGAGCTCCTACAATGAGCAGTTCTTC. Its protein is CASSRVVQSSYNEQFF.

The V gene is TRBV6-5, the J gene TRBJ2-5, with TRBD2 matching over 8 bases. The germline V gene has CDR1 MNHEY and CDR2 SVGAGI. The CDR3 loop spans 15 amino acids. Trimming cost V 5 bases and J 3 bases; bases outside gene matches: 8. CDR3 residues: CASSRTYSGEETQYF. CDR3 DNA: TGTGCCAGCAGTCGAACGTATAGCGGGGAAGAGACCCAGTACTTC.

The rearrangement uses TRBV2 and TRBJ2-5, with a possible D match to TRBD1 (6 bases). The CDR3 is 16 residues long. CDR1 and CDR2 from the germline V gene are SNHLY and FYNNEI. V was cut by 0 bases and J by 2 bases, with 13 bases left in between. The CDR3 DNA sequence: TGTGCCAGCAGTGAAGCGCGCACAGGGTTACAAGAGACCCAGTACTTC. This codes for CASSEARTGLQETQYF.

The J gene is TRBJ2-1, the V gene TRBV19; the D is unclear. This CDR3 has 15 amino acids. Germline assignment: CDR1 LNHDA and CDR2 SQIVND (reference sequence). Trimming took 6 bases from V and 6 from J, leaving 18 bases between them. The CDR3 DNA follows: TGTGCCAGTAGGGAGAGTAGTGTCCTACGCAATGAGCAGTTCTTC. Protein sequence: CASRESSVLRNEQFF.

The rearrangement uses TRBV10-2 and TRBJ2-1, with D hard to call. The germline V gene encodes CDR1 WSHSY and CDR2 SAAADI. The CDR3 loop spans 13 amino acids. V was trimmed by 0 bases and J by 9 bases, leaving 9 bases between them. Written as DNA, the CDR3 is TGCGCCAGCAGTGAGTCGCACTACGGTGAGCAGTTCTTC. Translating gives CASSESHYGEQFF.

This chain joins TRBV5-1 and TRBJ1-1; TRBD1 aligns across 8 bases. CDR1 and CDR2 from the germline V gene are SGHRS and YFSETQ. The J segment lost 1 base and the V segment lost 0 bases, leaving 8 bases of the junction unmatched. This CDR3 region has 17 residues. In DNA, the CDR3 is TGCGCCAGCAGCTTGGGCCCTGGACAGGGACCGAACACTGAAGCTTTCTTT. Translated, it gives CASSLGPGQGPNTEAFF.

The chain employs TRBV14 and TRBJ2-7; D unclear. Trimming stripped 1 base from V and 3 bases from J, with 4 bases between. Germline V gene lookup returns CDR1 SGHDN and CDR2 FVKESK. CDR3 length equals 12 residues. Here the CDR3 DNA reads TGTGCCAGCAGCCAAGGCGTCTACGAGCAGTACTTC. Its protein product is CASSQGVYEQYF.

With respect to this clone: Within the sample, other DNA sequences also encode this same CDR3. The chain joins TRBV7-2 to TRBJ2-3; D gene unclear. The germline V gene encodes CDR1 SGHTA and CDR2 FQGNSA. The V end was cut by 5 bases, the J end by 0 bases, with 15 bases between. This CDR3 has 16 residues. This chain's CDR3 is CASSPSLATSTDTQYF. As DNA, the CDR3 is TGTGCCAGCAGCCCCTCCCTCGCGACTAGCACAGATACGCAGTATTTT.

The chain has TRBV18 and TRBJ1-5, with D possibly matching TRBD1 (6 bases). V was clipped by 2 bases and J by 1 base, with 12 bases between them. CDR3 length: 16 amino acids. Germline CDR1 is KGHSH and CDR2 is LQKENI. CDR3 amino acids: CASSPTFRGSNQPQHF. As DNA, the CDR3 is TGTGCCAGCTCACCAACCTTTAGGGGGAGCAATCAGCCCCAGCATTTT.

This clone is a singleton in its sample. The V gene is TRBV6-1, the J gene TRBJ1-2; D gene ambiguous. This CDR3 region has 13 residues. V was trimmed by 5 bases and J by 4 bases, leaving 11 bases between them. The germline V gene has CDR1 MNHNS and CDR2 SASEGT. The CDR3 here is CASSTYPIYGYTF. The DNA of the CDR3 is TGTGCCAGCAGTACATACCCAATCTATGGCTACACCTTC.

This clone was seen only once. The chain combines TRBV29-1 with TRBJ2-7, with D maybe TRBD1 (5 bases). V gave up 8 bases and J gave up 6 bases, with 26 bases separating them. CDR1 is SQVTM and CDR2 is ANQGSEA in the germline V gene. The CDR3 length is 15 residues. The CDR3 nucleotides read TGCAGCCTCCAGGCCTGTGGGCCAGGGCGAGCCGAGCAGTACTTC. Translating gives CSLQACGPGRAEQYF.

This clone was found once. The rearrangement joins TRBV7-9 to TRBJ2-1; D is ambiguous. The CDR3 runs 13 residues. Trimming left V 1 base short and J 4 bases short, with 5 bases between. The germline CDR1 and CDR2 sequences are SEHNR and FQNEAQ (reference sequence). The CDR3 reads CASSLVAYNEQFF. The CDR3 bases are TGTGCCAGCAGCTTAGTAGCTTACAATGAGCAGTTCTTC.

This CDR3 is CASRGTGNTGELFF. For the CDR3, the DNA is TGCGCCAGCAGGGGGACAGGGAACACCGGGGAGCTGTTTTTT. The chain combines TRBV5-1 with TRBJ2-2; 8 bases line up with TRBD1. The CDR3 consists of 14 residues. Germline V gene data show CDR1 as SGHRS and CDR2 as YFSETQ. V was pared by 5 bases and J by 1 base, with 1 base of the junction left unmatched.

This clone occurred once. The V and J genes are TRBV19 and TRBJ2-3, with a tentative D call TRBD2 (5 bases). The V and J ends lost 8 bases and 12 bases respectively, with 15 bases between them. The CDR3 runs to 11 residues. The germline V gene has CDR1 LNHDA and CDR2 SQIVND (reference sequence). In nucleotides, the CDR3 is TGTGCCAGTCGGGCGGGCGCTAATCAGTATTTT. Its translation is CASRAGANQYF.